The present entry profiles one T cell receptor (beta chain) with its context. Antigen specificity is unknown. Produced via immunoSEQ multiplex PCR; TCRdb's table is partial and in-frame only. The data hold roughly 140,000 clones, with approximately 72% observed a single time. This sample stems from a study of PD-1 blockade in classical Hodgkin lymphoma. Overall study results and limits: Exclusion applied to patients who initiated nivolumab less than 1 year following ASCT.

After autologous stem cell transplantation all patients relapsed, and prior brentuximab vedotin exposure differed between cohorts. When best responses were assessed, they were complete response, partial response or progressive disease. The CDR3 runs to 14 residues. V lost 5 bases to trimming and J lost 1 base, with 10 bases between them. Germline V CDR1 and CDR2: SGHNT, YENEEA. The origin of this receptor is a human donor with classical Hodgkin lymphoma. This chain uses TRBV11-3 with TRBJ2-3, with a weak D call TRBD2 (5 bases). The sequencing used peripheral blood mononuclear cells (PBMCs), collected before the second cycle of nivolumab. CDR3 nucleotides: TGTGCCAGCAGCGCGTTCGGGGGCACAGATACGCAGTATTTT. Protein: CASSAFGGTDTQYF.